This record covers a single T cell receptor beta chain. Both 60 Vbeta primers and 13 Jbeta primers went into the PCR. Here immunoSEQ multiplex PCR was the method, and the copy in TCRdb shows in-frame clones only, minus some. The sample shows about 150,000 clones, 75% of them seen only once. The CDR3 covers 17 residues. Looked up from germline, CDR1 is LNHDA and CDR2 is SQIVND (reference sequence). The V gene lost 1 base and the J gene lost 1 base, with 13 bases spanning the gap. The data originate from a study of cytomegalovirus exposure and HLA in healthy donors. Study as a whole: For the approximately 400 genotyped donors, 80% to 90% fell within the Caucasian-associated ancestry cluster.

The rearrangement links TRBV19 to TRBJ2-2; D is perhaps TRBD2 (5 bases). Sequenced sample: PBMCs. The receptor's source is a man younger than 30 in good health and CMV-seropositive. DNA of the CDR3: TGTGCCAGTAGTATAGGGCTAGCCCAAGGGAACACCGGGGAGCTGTTTTTT. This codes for CASSIGLAQGNTGELFF.